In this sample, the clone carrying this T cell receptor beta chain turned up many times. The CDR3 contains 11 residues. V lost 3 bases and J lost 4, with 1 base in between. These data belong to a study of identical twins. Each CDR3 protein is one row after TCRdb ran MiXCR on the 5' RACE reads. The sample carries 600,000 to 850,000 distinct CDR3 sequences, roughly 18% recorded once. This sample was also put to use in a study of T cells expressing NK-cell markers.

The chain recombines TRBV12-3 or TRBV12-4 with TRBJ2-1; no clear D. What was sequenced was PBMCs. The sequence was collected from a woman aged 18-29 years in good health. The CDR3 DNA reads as TGTGCCAGCAGTTTTTACAATGAGCAGTTCTTC. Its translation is CASSFYNEQFF.